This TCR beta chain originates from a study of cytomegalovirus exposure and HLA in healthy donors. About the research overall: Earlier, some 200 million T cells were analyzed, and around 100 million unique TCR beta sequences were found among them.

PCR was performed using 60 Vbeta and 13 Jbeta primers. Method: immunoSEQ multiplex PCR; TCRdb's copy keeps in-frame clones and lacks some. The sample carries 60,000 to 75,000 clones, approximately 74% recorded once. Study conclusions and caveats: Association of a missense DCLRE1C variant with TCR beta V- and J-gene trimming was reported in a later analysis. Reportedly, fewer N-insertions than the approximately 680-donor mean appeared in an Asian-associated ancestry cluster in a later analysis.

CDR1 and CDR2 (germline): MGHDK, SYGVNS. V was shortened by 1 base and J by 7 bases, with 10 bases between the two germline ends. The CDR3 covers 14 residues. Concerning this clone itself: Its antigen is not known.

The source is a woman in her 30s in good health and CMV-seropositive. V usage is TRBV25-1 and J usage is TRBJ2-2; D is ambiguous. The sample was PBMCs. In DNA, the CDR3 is TGTGCCAGCAGTGAATCTGGAGACCGCGGGGAGCTGTTTTTT. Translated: CASSESGDRGELFF.